This TCR beta chain was identified in a study of cytomegalovirus exposure and HLA in healthy donors. The PCR was carried out with 60 Vbeta primers and 13 Jbeta primers. Method: immunoSEQ multiplex PCR; TCRdb's copy keeps in-frame clones and lacks some. Of 160,000 or so clones listed, around 86% are singletons. Deletions cut 4 bases from V and 8 bases from J, with 14 bases between. The CDR3 spans 13 residues. The V gene's germline CDR1 is SEHNR and CDR2 FQNEAQ (reference sequence). Study conclusions and caveats: It is likely that the observed cluster of highly shared sequence variants was a sequencing artifact.

Details on this clone: The antigen is not known.

The clonotype was recovered from a man aged 45-65 years in good health and CMV-seropositive. The chain combines TRBV7-9 with TRBJ1-2; D is unresolved. The material sequenced was PBMCs. This CDR3 reads CASSSEGPGGYTF. CDR3 DNA sequence: TGTGCCAGCAGCTCCGAGGGTCCTGGGGGCTACACCTTC. Variable domain in full (rest from reference TRBV7-9 and TRBJ1-2): DTGVSQNPRHKITKRGQNVTFRCDPISEHNRLYWYRQTLGQGPEFLTYFQNEAQLEKSRLLSDRFSAERPKGSFSTLEIQRTEQGDSAMYLCASSSEGPGGYTFGSGTRLTVV.